This T cell receptor (beta chain) was sequenced in a study of Graves' ophthalmopathy and Graves' hyperthyroidism. Regarding the study as a whole: The model reached around 70% sensitivity and around 72% specificity for predicting ophthalmopathy progression.

Amplified TCR beta CDR3 regions were obtained using RNA transcripts as template. HTBI-primed RT-PCR formed the first round, and a multiplex PCR formed the second. From the multiplex PCR reads, TCRdb called clonotypes with MiXCR, one entry per CDR3 protein. The repertoire holds 400,000 to 450,000 distinct CDR3 sequences, with roughly 20% as singletons. Stable hyperthyroidism meant no ophthalmopathy within 18 months of follow-up. The germline V gene encodes CDR1 MDHEN and CDR2 SYDVKM. V shed 3 bases, J shed 7 bases, and the junction held 8 bases outside the gene matches. The CDR3 totals 15 residues. Many counts were recorded for this clonotype. No antigen is known for it.

The chain recombines TRBV28 with TRBJ2-2, with TRBD1 matching over 7 bases. Sequenced: peripheral blood. The clonotype comes from a woman aged 18 to 35 with stable Graves' hyperthyroidism. In nucleotides, the CDR3 is TGTGCCAGCAGTTTCCGGGGACAGTATATCGGGGAGCTGTTTTTT. The encoded protein is CASSFRGQYIGELFF. Using reference TRBV28 and TRBJ2-2 for the parts outside the CDR3, the full variable domain is DVKVTQSSRYLVKRTGEKVFLECVQDMDHENMFWYRQDPGLGLRLIYFSYDVKMKEKGDIPEGYSVSREKKERFSLILESASTNQTSMYLCASSFRGQYIGELFFGEGSRLTVL.